Listed below are T cell receptor beta chains from one sample, sequenced in a study of T cells after yellow fever vaccination. TCRdb used MiXCR to reprocess the 5' RACE reads, holding one entry per CDR3 protein. The sample shows approximately 550,000 distinct CDR3 sequences, 19% of them seen only once. Specimen: PBMCs, collected 15 days after the yellow fever booster vaccination. The receptors were sampled from a man aged 25-45 years who received the YFV17D yellow fever vaccine. CDR3s leave out the opening cysteine and the closing phenylalanine or tryptophan. The order of the fields is V gene, J gene, CDR3 protein.

>TRBV7-9|TRBJ2-1
ASSPPWGSAENEQF
>TRBV7-7|TRBJ2-7
ASSLTGRNEQY
>TRBV5-1|TRBJ2-1
ASSLGGAGRNEQF
>TRBV6-5|TRBJ1-5
ASSYSWGINQPQH
>TRBV3-1|TRBJ2-7
ASSQEVYEKEQY
>TRBV20-1|TRBJ1-1
SARQGAVNTEAF
>TRBV6-2/TRBV6-3|TRBJ2-7
ASSYSAASFTAEQY
>TRBV4-1|TRBJ2-1
ASSPFGAGDSGSVHNEQF
>TRBV20-1|TRBJ2-7
SAVLAGDYEQY
>TRBV12-3/TRBV12-4|TRBJ2-3
ASSFVSGTQY
>TRBV6-2/TRBV6-3|TRBJ2-1
ASSYRAPVREQF
>TRBV6-5|TRBJ2-2
ASGTYTGELF
>TRBV4-2|TRBJ2-2
ASSQQADTGELF
>TRBV20-1|TRBJ1-6
SAGRRGWYNSPLH
>TRBV18|TRBJ2-7
ASSLQGSSYGEQY
>TRBV5-1|TRBJ2-3
ASSGSGRSTDTQY
>TRBV28|TRBJ2-1
ASLSGQAPKYDNEQF
>TRBV7-9|TRBJ1-2
ASSTGQVNGYT
>TRBV10-3|TRBJ2-7
AISALAESSYEQY
>TRBV18|TRBJ2-1
ASSPGLAGLGEQF
>TRBV6-1|TRBJ2-7
ASTRAGAPYEQY
>TRBV9|TRBJ2-1
ASNDRGGGNEQF
>TRBV9|TRBJ2-1
ASSVGLAGAVGVEQF
>TRBV7-6|TRBJ2-1
ASSLAGTGVNNEQF
>TRBV15|TRBJ2-5
ATSRARLLAGETQY
>TRBV29-1|TRBJ2-2
SVRQGAYTGELF
>TRBV7-2|TRBJ2-1
ASSLRGVNNEQF
>TRBV5-1|TRBJ2-2
ASSLSGQNTGELF
>TRBV7-6|TRBJ2-5
ASSLGGTDWLKQETQY
>TRBV11-3|TRBJ2-5
ASSLVGDASSGRAEFSETQY
>TRBV9|TRBJ2-2
ASSVVGVPPRELF
>TRBV9|TRBJ2-1
ASSVEPSYNEQF
>TRBV19|TRBJ2-3
ASSMGLSTDTQY
>TRBV20-1|TRBJ2-7
SARDPRGSYEQY
>TRBV15|TRBJ2-3
ATSRDWNTQC
>TRBV20-1|TRBJ2-2
SARAGQGVTGELF
>TRBV7-8|TRBJ2-2
ASSSGRLVAENTGELF
>TRBV11-2|TRBJ2-1
ASSLGGRASYNEQF
>TRBV15|TRBJ2-1
ATSREGTSGTGSYNEQF
>TRBV5-5|TRBJ2-1
ASSLFLGNEQF
>TRBV7-8|TRBJ2-3
ASSPPGQGVLIPDTQY
>TRBV19|TRBJ2-6
ASSPGLNSGANVLT
>TRBV29-1|TRBJ1-3
SFSYGTPGNTIY
>TRBV20-1|TRBJ2-7
SARVSSGYEQY
>TRBV6-1|TRBJ1-5
ASSLDRANQPQH
>TRBV5-1|TRBJ2-3
ASSLGGRQADTQY
>TRBV29-1|TRBJ2-1
SDGGSGSNEQF
>TRBV15|TRBJ2-1
ATSRDLAGVNEQF
>TRBV29-1|TRBJ2-4
SVAGGAYKNIQY
>TRBV15|TRBJ2-1
ATSRGPAYPNEQF
>TRBV7-2|TRBJ2-7
ASSKGQTYYEQY
>TRBV29-1|TRBJ2-2
SGQRGVAGELF
>TRBV18|TRBJ2-7
ASSPPTSGRYEQY
>TRBV12-5|TRBJ2-1
ASGPSWEQF